The 3 T cell receptor beta chains in this list originate from one sample, sequenced in a study of blood T cell repertoires in COVID-19. Sequencing used immunoSEQ multiplex PCR; TCRdb keeps in-frame clones, though not all of them. This table has approximately 130,000 clones, approximately 85% appearing once. Sequencing was carried out using peripheral blood. The receptors were gathered from a human donor in a cohort sampled during active COVID-19.

This clone was seen a single time. The chain couples TRBV7-2 to TRBJ1-5; D remains ambiguous. Germline lookup yields CDR1 SGHTA and CDR2 FQGNSA. Trimming removed 1 base at V and 0 bases at J, with 4 bases between. CDR3 length: 14 residues. In DNA form, the CDR3 reads TGTGCCAGCAGCTTAGGAGTTAGCAATCAGCCCCAGCATTTT. It translates to CASSLGVSNQPQHF.

The chain has TRBV5-6 and TRBJ1-5; D gene unclear. This CDR3 is built from 15 residues. V was clipped by 4 bases and J by 2 bases, with 13 bases between them. CDR1 and CDR2 from the germline V gene are SGHDT and YYEEEE. The CDR3 spells CASSRGLRGNQPQHF. The CDR3 region has the DNA TGTGCCAGCAGCCGAGGGCTCCGGGGCAATCAGCCCCAGCATTTT.

The chain combines TRBV10-2 with TRBJ2-2; D is perhaps TRBD2 (5 bases). The CDR3 runs 14 residues. Per germline, CDR1 WSHSY and CDR2 SAAADI. Trimming cost V 4 bases and J 4 bases, with 10 bases left between them. The CDR3 region is CASSALGGTGELFF. The CDR3 DNA is TGCGCCAGCAGTGCCCTAGGAGGCACCGGGGAGCTGTTTTTT.